The 27 T cell receptor beta chains given below trace back to one sample, sequenced in a study of cytomegalovirus exposure and HLA in healthy donors. The study ran its PCR with 60 Vbeta and 13 Jbeta primers. Clones were sequenced by immunoSEQ multiplex PCR, and TCRdb holds only the in-frame ones, with some missing. This table has about 140,000 clones, 60% to 85% appearing once. Specimen: PBMCs. The receptors were gathered from a male donor in good health and CMV-seropositive.

A word on this clone: A read error is likely, as this CDR3 ends without the conserved phenylalanine or tryptophan. V and J are TRBV5-1 and TRBJ2-4; possible D gene TRBD1, 8 bases. Trimming took 2 bases from V and 6 from J, leaving 12 bases between them. CDR1 is SGHRS and CDR2 is YFSETQ in the germline V gene. The CDR3 length is 14 residues. CDR3 loop: CASSFTGGGNIQYL. In DNA form, the CDR3 reads TGCGCCAGCAGCTTTACAGGGGGGGGAAACATTCAGTACCTC.

This chain uses TRBV6-5 with TRBJ1-1; D ambiguous. Deletions cut 5 bases from V and 3 bases from J, with 13 bases between. Germline V gene sequence: CDR1 MNHEY, CDR2 SVGAGI. The CDR3 is 14 amino acids. CDR3 sequence reads: CASSEIGGDTEAFF. In nucleotides, the CDR3 is TGTGCCAGCAGTGAAATTGGCGGGGACACTGAAGCTTTCTTT.

This chain uses TRBV6-5 with TRBJ2-1, with TRBD2 matching over 10 bases. Losses at the gene ends were 11 bases for V and 0 bases for J; bases not matched to a gene: 4. In germline, CDR1 is MNHEY, CDR2 SVGAGI. The length of the CDR3 is 14 residues. CDR3 DNA: TGTGCCGGAGGACTAGCGGACTCCTACAATGAGCAGTTCTTC. Translated: CAGGLADSYNEQFF.

CDR3 loop: CASSLDRGWPQPQHF. CDR3 nucleotides: TGTGCCAGCAGCTTAGACAGGGGTTGGCCTCAGCCCCAGCATTTT. The chain links TRBV13 to TRBJ1-5; 7 nucleotides line up with TRBD1. Germline V gene sequence: CDR1 PRHDT, CDR2 FYEKMQ (reference sequence). The CDR3 is 15 amino acids. The V segment lost 1 base and the J segment 6 bases; nucleotides outside the gene matches: 6.

The rearrangement uses TRBV7-9 and TRBJ2-1; maybe TRBD1 (5 bases). This CDR3 comprises 19 residues. The germline V and J ends were trimmed by 4 bases and 0 bases, with 22 bases remaining between them. Germline values: CDR1 SEHNR, CDR2 FQNEAQ (reference sequence). This CDR3 reads CASSSMRSDSKSSYNEQFF. In nucleotides, the CDR3 is TGTGCCAGCAGCTCCATGAGGTCAGACAGCAAGAGCTCCTACAATGAGCAGTTCTTC.

CDR3 nucleotides: TGTGCCAGCAGCTTGGTCCCGAGTTGGCAAGAGACCCAGTACTTC. Translation gives CASSLVPSWQETQYF. The chain carries TRBV5-4 and TRBJ2-5; unclear D gene. The CDR3 extends over 15 amino acids. CDR1 is SGHNT and CDR2 is YYREEE in the germline V gene (reference sequence). V lost 0 bases, J lost 2 bases, and 11 bases lay in between.

V is TRBV19 and J is TRBJ2-7, with D possibly matching TRBD2 (5 bases). V was pared by 6 bases and J by 1 base, with 13 bases between. Germline V gives CDR1 LNHDA, CDR2 SQIVND (reference sequence). The CDR3 covers 14 residues. CDR3 bases: TGTGCCAGTAGAAACATCGGGGATTCCTACGAGCAGTACTTC. This gives the protein CASRNIGDSYEQYF.

The rearrangement joins TRBV6-5 to TRBJ2-7; maybe TRBD2 (5 bases). The germline V gene encodes CDR1 MNHEY and CDR2 SVGAGI. With 7 bases removed from V and 0 bases from J, the gap between germline ends came to 10 bases. The CDR3 is 13 residues long. The CDR3 loop reads CASKRTGSYEQYF. In DNA form, the CDR3 reads TGTGCCAGCAAGCGGACGGGCTCCTACGAGCAGTACTTC.

The chain combines TRBV5-1 with TRBJ1-1; D not resolved. Between the trimmed V and J ends, which lost 4 bases and 0 bases, there was a span of 7 bases. The germline V gene encodes CDR1 SGHRS and CDR2 YFSETQ. CDR3 length: 13 amino acids. CDR3 amino acids: CASSHDMNTEAFF. In nucleotides, the CDR3 is TGCGCCAGCAGCCACGACATGAACACTGAAGCTTTCTTT.

The rearrangement joins TRBV5-6 to TRBJ2-5, with TRBD2 identical over 12 bases. The J call may not be correct, given that the DNA end is closer to TRBJ2-7. The germline gives CDR1 SGHDT, CDR2 YYEEEE. The CDR3 contains 15 residues. In nucleotides, the CDR3 is TGTGCCAGCAGCTTAAGGACTAGCGGGATTTACGAGCAGTACTTC. Its translation is CASSLRTSGIYEQYF.

The sample holds one count of this clone. The gene calls are TRBV7-6 and TRBJ1-1; possible D gene TRBD1, 6 bases. The CDR3 extends over 15 amino acids. Germline V gene lookup returns CDR1 SGHVS and CDR2 FNYEAQ. Trimming cost V 5 bases and J 5 bases, with 18 bases left between them. The CDR3 sequence is CASSPPYRVGTEAFF. As DNA, the CDR3 is TGTGCCAGCAGCCCGCCTTACAGGGTAGGGACTGAAGCTTTCTTT.

This sequence joins TRBV18 and TRBJ2-1, with TRBD1 identical over 8 bases. CDR1 and CDR2 (germline): KGHSH, LQKENI. The CDR3 loop spans 17 amino acids. With 4 bases clipped from V and 5 bases from J, the junction kept 13 bases outside the gene matches. The CDR3 DNA follows: TGTGCCAGCTCACAAAATAGAAATAACAGGGGGGACAATGAGCAGTTCTTC. The encoded protein is CASSQNRNNRGDNEQFF.

The V gene is TRBV19, the J gene TRBJ2-1; TRBD2 aligns across 11 bases. CDR1 LNHDA and CDR2 SQIVND come from the germline V gene (reference sequence). The junction had 23 bases not matched to a gene; V was cut back by 0 bases and J by 7 bases. This CDR3 contains 22 residues. The CDR3 protein is CASSIDGIDGIAGGRGRNEQFF. The CDR3 DNA follows: TGTGCCAGTAGTATAGATGGGATTGATGGTATAGCGGGAGGGAGGGGCAGGAATGAGCAGTTCTTC.

The chain links TRBV5-8 to TRBJ1-5; TRBD1 matches 7 bases. The junction had 2 bases not matched to a gene; V was cut back by 0 bases and J by 2 bases. The CDR3 has 15 residues. Germline V lookup: CDR1 SGHTS, CDR2 YDEGEE. CDR3 in DNA: TGTGCCAGCAGCTTGGGGGACAGCCGCAATCAGCCCCAGCATTTT. Its translation is CASSLGDSRNQPQHF.

This chain connects TRBV28 to TRBJ1-6; D call uncertain. Trimming removed 1 base from V and 5 bases from J, with 15 bases in between. CDR1 MDHEN and CDR2 SYDVKM come from the germline V gene. This CDR3 comprises 17 residues. In nucleotides, the CDR3 is TGTGCCAGCAGTTTATCATTACTGGCCGGGAATAATTCACCCCTCCACTTT. Amino acids: CASSLSLLAGNNSPLHF.

This chain uses TRBV5-4 with TRBJ2-2; D is uncertain. Germline values: CDR1 SGHNT, CDR2 YYREEE (reference sequence). V was trimmed by 4 bases and J by 7 bases, leaving 5 bases between them. The CDR3 covers 11 residues. In nucleotides, the CDR3 is TGTGCCAGCAGCATAGTCGGGGAGCTGTTTTTT. The encoded protein is CASSIVGELFF. The full variable domain, with the rest looked up from reference TRBV5-4 and TRBJ2-2, is ETGVTQSPTHLIKTRGQQVTLRCSSQSGHNTVSWYQQALGQGPQFIFQYYREEENGRGNFPPRFSGLQFPNYSSELNVNALELDDSALYLCASSIVGELFFGEGSRLTVL.

This rearrangement joins TRBV5-5 to TRBJ1-2, with a weak D call TRBD1 (6 bases). V was pared by 4 bases and J by 2 bases, with 18 bases between. Germline V lookup: CDR1 SGHKS, CDR2 YYEKEE (reference sequence). CDR3 size: 16 residues. The CDR3 is CASSLEPGQQNYGYTF. The CDR3 DNA reads TGTGCCAGCAGCCTAGAACCGGGACAACAAAACTATGGCTACACCTTC.

The chain couples TRBV28 to TRBJ1-4; TRBD1 is a possible D gene (6 bases). This CDR3 is 14 amino acids long. Per the germline V gene, CDR1 is MDHEN and CDR2 is SYDVKM. Between the trimmed V and J ends, which lost 3 bases and 6 bases, there was a span of 11 bases. The CDR3 nucleotides read TGTGCCAGCAGTTTCAGGGGAGGGGATGAAAAACTGTTTTTT. Its protein product is CASSFRGGDEKLFF.

The chain employs TRBV27 and TRBJ2-7; perhaps TRBD1 as D (6 bases). The V gene lost 8 bases and the J gene lost 3 bases, with 20 bases spanning the gap. Germline V CDR1 and CDR2: MNHEY, SMNVEV (reference sequence). This CDR3 comprises 15 residues. DNA for the CDR3: TGTGCCAGCGCCCTCAGAGGGGGAATCGGCTACGAGCAGTACTTC. Its protein product is CASALRGGIGYEQYF.

The rearrangement uses TRBV7-8 and TRBJ2-7, with D tentatively TRBD1 (6 bases). The germline gives CDR1 SGHVS, CDR2 FQNEAQ. The V end was cut by 5 bases, the J end by 2 bases, with 19 bases between. The CDR3 is 16 amino acids. The CDR3: CASSPTPGTPAYEQYF. The DNA of the CDR3 is TGTGCCAGCAGCCCAACCCCAGGGACACCAGCCTACGAGCAGTACTTC.

This chain uses TRBV7-9 with TRBJ2-2; perhaps TRBD2 as D (6 bases). Trimming took off 1 base at V and 1 base at J, with 7 bases between the two ends. Germline CDR1 reads SEHNR; CDR2 reads FQNEAQ (reference sequence). The CDR3 runs 15 residues. The DNA of the CDR3 is TGTGCCAGCAGCTTAGTAGCGGTGAACACCGGGGAGCTGTTTTTT. Translation: CASSLVAVNTGELFF.

This clone occurred once. V usage is TRBV6-1 and J usage is TRBJ1-2; 9 bases map to TRBD1. V shed 10 bases and J 4 bases; nucleotides not matched to a gene: 7. Germline values: CDR1 MNHNS, CDR2 SASEGT. The CDR3 extends over 13 amino acids. Here the CDR3 DNA reads TGTGCCACCGAAACAGGGGGCGGCTATGGCTACACCTTC. Amino acid sequence: CATETGGGYGYTF.

This clone is a singleton in its sample. This sequence joins TRBV7-3 and TRBJ2-2, with 8 bases aligning to TRBD1. J was trimmed by 1 base and V by 8 bases; bases with no gene match: 0. The CDR3 extends over 13 amino acids. Looked up from germline, CDR1 is SGHTA and CDR2 is FQGTGA. Here the CDR3 DNA reads TGTGCCAGCGGACAGGGGAACACCGGGGAGCTGTTTTTT. This codes for CASGQGNTGELFF. The full variable domain, with the rest looked up from reference TRBV7-3 and TRBJ2-2, is GAGVSQTPSNKVTEKGKYVELRCDPISGHTALYWYRQSLGQGPEFLIYFQGTGAADDSGLPNDRFFAVRPEGSVSTLKIQRTERGDSAVYLCASGQGNTGELFFGEGSRLTVL.

The gene calls are TRBV7-3 and TRBJ2-4; 16 positions match TRBD2. V was clipped by 1 base and J by 7 bases; unmatched bases: 10. This CDR3 comprises 19 residues. Germline CDR1 is SGHTA and CDR2 is FQGTGA. CDR3 sequence (DNA): TGTGCCAGCAGCTTAATGGGGACTAGCGGGAGGGCGAGCACTAACATTCAGTACTTC. It specifies CASSLMGTSGRASTNIQYF.

J is TRBJ2-7 and V is TRBV10-3; perhaps TRBD1 as D (5 bases). The germline gives CDR1 ENHRY, CDR2 SYGVKD. V lost 0 bases to trimming and J lost 0 bases, with 9 bases between them. The CDR3 length is 15 residues. The CDR3 loop is CAISESPGLSYEQYF. The CDR3 DNA follows: TGTGCCATCAGTGAGTCTCCAGGGCTCTCCTACGAGCAGTACTTC.

The chain has TRBV25-1 and TRBJ1-2; 7 bases are shared with TRBD1. Germline V lookup: CDR1 MGHDK, CDR2 SYGVNS. This CDR3 spans 16 amino acids. Unmatched junction bases numbered 12, after V lost 2 bases and J lost 6 bases. This CDR3 is CASSESHRGGLNGYTF. CDR3 DNA: TGTGCCAGCAGTGAAAGTCACAGGGGAGGATTAAATGGCTACACCTTC.

This clone has only a few counts. The chain employs TRBV6-1 and TRBJ2-7; a weak D match, TRBD2 (5 bases). Germline V gene sequence: CDR1 MNHNS, CDR2 SASEGT. CDR3 size: 13 residues. The V end was cut by 3 bases, the J end by 5 bases, with 11 bases between. CDR3 DNA: TGTGCCAGCAGTGATCGGGGTCTCCACGAGCAGTACTTC. This encodes CASSDRGLHEQYF.